This T cell receptor beta chain derives from a study of T cells after yellow fever vaccination. General study points: Post-booster repertoires contained most primary-vaccination clones again (approximately 95% CD4, around 88% CD8).

A note on this clonotype: No antigen is known for it.

Synthesis of TCR cDNA relied on 5'RACE template switching, which attached a universal primer site and UMIs. Each CDR3 protein gets one entry after TCRdb re-called the 5' RACE reads with MiXCR. The data contain fewer than 400,000 distinct CDR3 sequences, around 6.5% of them seen just once; the ten biggest clones take up 15%. This CDR3 is built from 13 residues. This sequence joins TRBV21-1 and TRBJ1-5; whether TRBD1, the table's D call, matches the DNA was not checked. TRBV21-1 is a documented pseudogene. The source was PBMCs, collected 5 days after the yellow fever booster vaccination. The TCR originated in a young man who received the YFV17D yellow fever vaccine. This CDR3 is CATLTDSNQPQHF. As DNA, the CDR3 is TGTGCCACCCTGACAGATAGCAATCAGCCCCAGCATTTT.